A single sample gave rise to the 23 T cell receptor beta chains below, sequenced in a study of T-cell reconstitution after alpha-beta-depleted transplantation in children. Researchers prepared the TCRbeta library using unique molecular identifiers, the study reports. TCRdb recomputed calls from the PCR reads with MiXCR, one row per CDR3 protein. Of about 440,000 distinct CDR3 sequences listed, 43% were seen once; the top ten hold 27%. The sequenced sample was PBMCs, obtained before TCRalphabeta/CD19-depleted stem cell transplant. The receptor source for this set is a girl aged 2-15 years with aplastic anemia, due to receive a stem cell transplant.

This clonotype was seen at least ten times. The chain recombines TRBV28 with TRBJ2-1, with TRBD2 matching 9 bases. The CDR3 totals 14 residues. Germline assignment: CDR1 MDHEN and CDR2 SYDVKM. J lost 8 bases, V lost 2 bases, and 4 bases had no gene match. The CDR3 protein is CASSLASGIDEQFF. The CDR3 DNA reads as TGTGCCAGCAGTTTAGCTAGCGGGATAGATGAGCAGTTCTTC.

This sequence joins TRBV5-4 and TRBJ2-1; 14 bases map to TRBD2. The length of the CDR3 is 19 residues. The V gene's germline CDR1 is SGHNT and CDR2 YYREEE (reference sequence). V gave up 2 bases and J gave up 1 base; unmatched junction bases: 8. The CDR3 spells CASSLGGLAGETSYNEQFF. The CDR3 bases are TGTGCCAGCAGCTTAGGGGGACTAGCGGGAGAGACGTCCTACAATGAGCAGTTCTTC.

This clonotype was detected ten times or more. This rearrangement joins TRBV7-2 to TRBJ2-2; 13 bases agree with TRBD2. Germline assignment: CDR1 SGHTA and CDR2 FQGNSA. V dropped 5 bases and J dropped 5; count of bases not matched to a gene: 5. CDR3 length equals 16 residues. CDR3 sequence: CASSGGLAGTTGELFF. The CDR3 nucleotides are TGTGCCAGCAGCGGGGGACTAGCGGGAACGACCGGGGAGCTGTTTTTT.

This clonotype appeared a few times. This chain links TRBV14 with TRBJ2-3; 12 bases map to TRBD2. There are 16 residues in the CDR3. Per germline, CDR1 SGHDN and CDR2 FVKESK. The junction had 4 bases not matched to a gene; V was cut back by 4 bases and J by 2 bases. Here the CDR3 reads CASSRRLAGATDTQYF. The CDR3 DNA reads as TGTGCCAGCAGCCGCCGACTAGCGGGAGCCACAGATACGCAGTATTTT.

Concerning this clonotype: The junction and the germline gene differ at one end; a read error may be behind it. The genes are TRBV12-3 or TRBV12-4 and TRBJ2-3; tentative D call: TRBD1 (5 bases). There are 14 residues in the CDR3. The CDR3 sequence is CATSLGVNSYTQYF. The CDR3 DNA follows: TGTGCCACCAGTTTAGGGGTTAACTCCTATACGCAGTATTTT.

The rearrangement joins TRBV10-3 to TRBJ2-1; 7 positions agree with TRBD1. The CDR3 runs to 15 residues. Trimming at V came to 0 bases and at J to 4 bases, leaving 3 bases not matched to a gene. CDR1 and CDR2 from the germline V gene are ENHRY and SYGVKD. The CDR3 nucleotides are TGTGCCATCAGTGAGTCTGGACAGGAGTACAATGAGCAGTTCTTC. Its protein product is CAISESGQEYNEQFF.

V gene TRBV5-1 combines with J gene TRBJ2-2, with TRBD1 identical over 8 bases. Per the germline V gene, CDR1 is SGHRS and CDR2 is YFSETQ. There are 14 residues in the CDR3. Losses at the gene ends were 6 bases for V and 5 bases for J; bases not matched to a gene: 6. The CDR3 DNA reads as TGCGCCAGCACCCAGGGGGCAGTGACCGGGGAGCTGTTTTTT. Amino acid sequence: CASTQGAVTGELFF.

The chain is built from TRBV5-1 and TRBJ2-1; D not certain. The length of the CDR3 is 13 residues. CDR1 and CDR2 from the germline V gene are SGHRS and YFSETQ. Trimming shortened V by 1 base and J by 5 bases, and 7 bases separated the two germline ends. CDR3: CASSLHRNNEQFF. CDR3 DNA sequence: TGCGCCAGCAGCTTGCACAGAAACAATGAGCAGTTCTTC.

This clonotype was counted only a few times. The V call is TRBV27, the J call TRBJ1-1; D is possibly TRBD1 (5 bases). This CDR3 is 16 amino acids long. The V gene's germline CDR1 is MNHEY and CDR2 SMNVEV (reference sequence). V lost 2 bases and J 1 base, leaving 14 bases between the germline ends. The CDR3 spells CASSLVTGRPNTEAFF. CDR3 bases: TGTGCCAGCAGTTTAGTTACGGGGCGGCCGAACACTGAAGCTTTCTTT.

V and J are TRBV7-9 and TRBJ2-7; D is perhaps TRBD2 (5 bases). The CDR3 is made up of 14 amino acids. V dropped 8 bases and J dropped 2 bases, with 16 bases sitting between them. CDR1 is SEHNR, CDR2 FQNEAQ, per germline (reference sequence). This chain's CDR3 is CASGIGLAAYEQYF. CDR3 sequence (DNA): TGTGCCAGCGGCATAGGGCTAGCAGCCTACGAGCAGTACTTC.

This clonotype was picked up many times. The chain couples TRBV5-1 to TRBJ2-1; 8 nucleotides match TRBD2. Trimming cost V 6 bases and J 4 bases; bases outside gene matches: 9. The CDR3 spans 15 residues. Per the germline V gene, CDR1 is SGHRS and CDR2 is YFSETQ. CDR3 DNA: TGCGCCAGCACCAGAGCGGGAGCAACATACAATGAGCAGTTCTTC. This gives the protein CASTRAGATYNEQFF.

This clonotype was observed many times. The chain combines TRBV29-1 with TRBJ2-1; 12 nucleotides agree with TRBD2. The CDR3 runs 17 residues. Germline V gene sequence: CDR1 SQVTM, CDR2 ANQGSEA. Losses at the gene ends were 5 bases for V and 0 bases for J; bases not matched to a gene: 8. CDR3 bases: TGCAGCGTTTGGTCTAGCGGGAGGGGGGTCTCCTACAATGAGCAGTTCTTC. It encodes CSVWSSGRGVSYNEQFF.

V is TRBV4-2 and J is TRBJ1-3, with 7 bases lining up with TRBD1. Per the germline V gene, CDR1 is LGHNA and CDR2 is YNFKEQ. The CDR3 extends over 17 amino acids. V shed 3 bases and J 4 bases; nucleotides not matched to a gene: 12. The DNA for the CDR3 is TGTGCCAGCAGCCAGGAGGGCCAGGGGGGCTTCGGAAACACCATATATTTT. Translated, it gives CASSQEGQGGFGNTIYF.

The chain is built from TRBV5-1 and TRBJ1-2, with D perhaps TRBD1 (6 bases). Germline V gives CDR1 SGHRS, CDR2 YFSETQ. V lost 4 bases to trimming and J lost 3 bases, with 19 bases between them. This CDR3 region has 16 residues. Written as DNA, the CDR3 is TGCGCCAGCAGCCGGGATGAAGGGGGGGCTCACTATGGCTACACCTTC. Protein product: CASSRDEGGAHYGYTF.

The rearrangement links TRBV5-1 to TRBJ2-7; TRBD1 is a possible D gene (5 bases). The CDR3 has 15 residues. Germline-derived CDR1 and CDR2 are SGHRS and YFSETQ. V lost 0 bases to trimming and J lost 0 bases, with 10 bases between them. The DNA of the CDR3 is TGCGCCAGCAGCTTGGCCGCGACAGTCTCCTACGAGCAGTACTTC. Translation gives CASSLAATVSYEQYF.

The J gene is TRBJ2-7, the V gene TRBV7-6; 8 bases map to TRBD2. Germline CDR1 is SGHVS and CDR2 is FNYEAQ. CDR3 length: 15 amino acids. The V gene end was trimmed by 4 bases and the J gene end by 1 base; junction bases not matched to a gene: 6. The CDR3 here is CASSSQAGGSYEQYF. In nucleotides, the CDR3 is TGTGCCAGCAGCTCCCAGGCGGGAGGATCCTACGAGCAGTACTTC.

The V and J genes are TRBV12-3 or TRBV12-4 and TRBJ1-2; D may be TRBD1 (5 bases). V was clipped by 6 bases and J by 0 bases, with 8 bases between them. The CDR3 covers 13 residues. As DNA, the CDR3 is TGTGCCAGCAGGACAGATTCTAACTATGGCTACACCTTC. Its translation: CASRTDSNYGYTF.

This clonotype appeared a few times. The chain has TRBV29-1 and TRBJ2-1; TRBD2 matches at 10 bases. Germline V gene lookup returns CDR1 SQVTM and CDR2 ANQGSEA. The CDR3 contains 14 residues. Unmatched junction bases numbered 7, after V lost 2 bases and J lost 9 bases. The CDR3: CSVERLAGAIEQFF. CDR3 in DNA: TGCAGCGTTGAAAGGCTAGCGGGAGCTATTGAGCAGTTCTTC.

This chain joins TRBV27 and TRBJ1-2; 10 bases match TRBD1. CDR1 is MNHEY and CDR2 is SMNVEV in the germline V gene (reference sequence). The CDR3 sequence is 13 residues long. V lost 3 bases to trimming and J lost 10 bases; unmatched junction nucleotides: 5. DNA for the CDR3: TGTGCCAGCAGTTTGTCCGGGACAGGGGTCTACACCTTC. As protein: CASSLSGTGVYTF.

At least ten counts were recorded for this clonotype. The genes are TRBV12-3 or TRBV12-4 and TRBJ2-5; the match to TRBD1 covers 7 bases. This CDR3 is 14 amino acids long. Trimming cost V 3 bases and J 2 bases; bases outside gene matches: 3. The CDR3 reads CASSLTGIQETQYF. Written as DNA, the CDR3 is TGTGCCAGCAGTTTGACAGGGATACAAGAGACCCAGTACTTC.

The rearrangement uses TRBV6-6 and TRBJ2-5, with 7 bases that match TRBD2. The CDR3 has 17 amino acids. CDR1 is MNHNY and CDR2 is SVGAGI in the germline V gene (reference sequence). After removal of 6 bases from V and 0 bases from J, the junction contained 13 bases not matched to a gene. The CDR3 loop is CASRPGGRTEYQETQYF. In DNA form, the CDR3 reads TGTGCCAGCAGGCCGGGGGGACGGACTGAGTACCAAGAGACCCAGTACTTC.

The chain is built from TRBV29-1 and TRBJ1-1, with TRBD1 matching 7 bases. V was clipped by 6 bases and J by 6 bases; unmatched bases: 10. The CDR3 sequence is 13 residues long. Germline V lookup: CDR1 SQVTM, CDR2 ANQGSEA. Written as DNA, the CDR3 is TGCAGCGTGGCCAGGGGGGGCTGGGCTGAAGCTTTCTTT. It translates to CSVARGGWAEAFF.

The V and J genes are TRBV6-1 and TRBJ1-4; D not resolved. V gave up 7 bases and J gave up 3 bases, with 15 bases separating them. This CDR3 comprises 15 residues. CDR1 and CDR2 (germline): MNHNS, SASEGT. The CDR3 coding sequence is TGTGCCAGCACTCCACTCGGGGTCTCTAATGAAAAACTGTTTTTT. Amino acid sequence: CASTPLGVSNEKLFF.